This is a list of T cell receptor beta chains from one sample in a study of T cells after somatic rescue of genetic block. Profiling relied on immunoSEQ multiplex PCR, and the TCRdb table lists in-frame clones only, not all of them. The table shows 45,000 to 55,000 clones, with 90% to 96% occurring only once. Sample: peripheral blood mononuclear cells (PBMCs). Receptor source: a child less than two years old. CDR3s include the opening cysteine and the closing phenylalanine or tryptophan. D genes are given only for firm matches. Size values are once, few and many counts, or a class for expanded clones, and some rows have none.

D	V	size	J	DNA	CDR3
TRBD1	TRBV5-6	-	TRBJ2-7	TGTGCCAGCAGCTTTAGGACAGGGGGCCACGAGCAGTACTTC	CASSFRTGGHEQYF
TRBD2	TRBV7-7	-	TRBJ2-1	TGTGCTAGCAGCCCACTAGCGGGTGAGCAGTTCTTC	CASSPLAGEQFF
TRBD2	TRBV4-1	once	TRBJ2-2	TGCGCCAGCAGCCAAGATCCAGCGGGAGGGACCGGGGAGCTGTTTTTT	CASSQDPAGGTGELFF
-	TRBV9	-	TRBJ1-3	TGTGCCAGCAGCGTCAGCTACAGGGCGGCTGGAAACACCATATATTTT	CASSVSYRAAGNTIYF
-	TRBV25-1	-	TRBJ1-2	TGTGCCAGCAGTGACAGGGATTATGGCTACACCTTC	CASSDRDYGYTF
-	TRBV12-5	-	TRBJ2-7	TGTGCTAGTGGTTTCGACCTGCTGGGGGAGCAGTACTTC	CASGFDLLGEQYF
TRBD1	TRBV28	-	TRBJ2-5	TGTGCCAGCGGCCATATAGCAGGGGGCGAGGAGACCCAGTACTTC	CASGHIAGGEETQYF
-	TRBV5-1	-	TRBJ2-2	TGCGCCAGCAGTGACGACGGGAACACCGGGGAGCTGTTTTTT	CASSDDGNTGELFF
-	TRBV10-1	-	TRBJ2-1	TGCGCCAGCAGTGAGTCGTTAGGGGCCTACAATGAGCAGTTCTTC	CASSESLGAYNEQFF
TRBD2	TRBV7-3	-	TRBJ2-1	TGTGCCAGCAGCTTACTAGCGGGCAATGAGCAGTTCTTC	CASSLLAGNEQFF
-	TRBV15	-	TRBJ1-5	TGTGCCACCAGCAGAGATCACACGGATCAGCCCCAGCATTTT	CATSRDHTDQPQHF
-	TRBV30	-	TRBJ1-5	TGTGCCTGGAATAGGAACAGCCTATCAGCCCAGCATTTT	CAWNRNSLSAQHF
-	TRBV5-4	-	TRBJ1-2	TGTGCCAGCAGCTTGGAATGGGGTGGCTACACCTTC	CASSLEWGGYTF
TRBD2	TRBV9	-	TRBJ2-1	TGTGCCAGCAGCCCGAGAACTAGCGGGGTTAGCTCCTACAATGAGCAGTTCTTC	CASSPRTSGVSSYNEQFF
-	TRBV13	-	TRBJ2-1	TGTGCCAGCAGCCTCGCGGGGAGCTCCTACAATGAGCAGTTCTTC	CASSLAGSSYNEQFF
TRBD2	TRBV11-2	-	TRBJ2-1	TGTGCCAGCAGCTTTCTAGCGGGAGCGCTCTACAATGAGCAGTTCTTC	CASSFLAGALYNEQFF
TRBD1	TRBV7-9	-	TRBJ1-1	TGTGCCAGCAGCTCCCGACAGGGCTGGAACACTGAAGCTTTCTTT	CASSSRQGWNTEAFF
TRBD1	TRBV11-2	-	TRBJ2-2	TGTGCCAGCAGCTTACTCCAAGGGGGCCAGAACACCGGGGAGCTGTTTTTT	CASSLLQGGQNTGELFF
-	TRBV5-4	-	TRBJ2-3	TGTGCCAGCAGCTTGACCGGAGGTTACACAGATACGCAGTATTTT	CASSLTGGYTDTQYF
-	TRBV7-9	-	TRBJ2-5	TGTGCCAGCAGCTTCGGGGAGAGTTGGGAGACCCAGTACTTC	CASSFGESWETQYF
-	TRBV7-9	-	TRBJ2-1	TGTGCCAGCAGCCCCCCTGTAGCGTCCCCCTACAATGAGCAGTTCTTC	CASSPPVASPYNEQFF
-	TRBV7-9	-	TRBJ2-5	TGTGCCAGCGCCTTGACAGCTCAAGAGACCCAGTACTTC	CASALTAQETQYF
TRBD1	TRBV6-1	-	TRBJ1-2	TGTGCCAGCAGTCACGCGACAGGGGGCATCTATGGCTACACCTTC	CASSHATGGIYGYTF
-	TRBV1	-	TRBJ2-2	TGCACCAGCAGCCAAGGGCCTAGCGGGTTGAACACCGGGGAGCTGTTTTTT	CTSSQGPSGLNTGELFF
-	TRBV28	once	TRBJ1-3	TGTGCCAGCAGCCCTCTCGGGGAAGGATCTGGAAACACCATATATTTT	CASSPLGEGSGNTIYF
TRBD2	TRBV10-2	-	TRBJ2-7	TGCGCCAGCAGTGTGGTTGGTAGCGGGAGGAAAAACGAGCAGTACTTC	CASSVVGSGRKNEQYF
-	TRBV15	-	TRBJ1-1	TGTGCCACCAGCAGAGTTGGGGGCACTGAAGCTTTCTTT	CATSRVGGTEAFF
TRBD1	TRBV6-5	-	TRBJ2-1	TGTGCCAGCAGGGTCGACAGGGGGCTCAATGAGCAGTTCTTC	CASRVDRGLNEQFF
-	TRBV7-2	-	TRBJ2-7	TGTGCCAGCAGCCCAGGTCTAGGGTCCTTCTACGAGCAGTACTTC	CASSPGLGSFYEQYF
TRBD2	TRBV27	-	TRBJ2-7	TGTGCCAGCAGTAAAAGGGAGGGCTACGAGCAGTACTTC	CASSKREGYEQYF
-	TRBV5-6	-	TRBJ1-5	TGTGCCAGCAGCTTACGGTTCAGTCAGCCCCAGCATTTT	CASSLRFSQPQHF
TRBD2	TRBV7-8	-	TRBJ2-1	TGTGCCAGCAGCTTAGGGTGGGGTCGACTAGCGGATGAGAGCTCCTACAATGAGCAGTTCTTC	CASSLGWGRLADESSYNEQFF
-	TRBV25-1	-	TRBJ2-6	TGTGCCAGCAGTGAATTCAACTCTGGGGCCAACGTCCTGACTTTC	CASSEFNSGANVLTF
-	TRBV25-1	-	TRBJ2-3	TGTGCCAGCAGTGAACCCCGGACAGTCCTTAGCACAGATACGCAGTATTTT	CASSEPRTVLSTDTQYF
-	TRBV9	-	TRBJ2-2	TGTGCCAGCAGCGTAAGCGGAATCACCGGGGAGCTGTTTTTT	CASSVSGITGELFF
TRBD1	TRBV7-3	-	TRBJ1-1	TGTGCCAGCAGCTTAACAGGGGGCGCGAACACTGAAGCTTTCTTT	CASSLTGGANTEAFF
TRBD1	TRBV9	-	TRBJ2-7	TGTGCCAGCAGCGTAGGGGACAGTCCCTACGAGCAGTACTTC	CASSVGDSPYEQYF
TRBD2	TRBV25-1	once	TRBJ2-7	TGTGCCAGCAGCCCTGGGCCTAGCGGGCCTCCCTACGAGCAGTACTTC	CASSPGPSGPPYEQYF
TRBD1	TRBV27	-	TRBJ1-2	TGTGCCAGCAGTGTCACAGGGGAAGGTGGCTACACCTTC	CASSVTGEGGYTF
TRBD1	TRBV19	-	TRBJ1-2	TGTGCCAGTAGTAAAAAGACAGGGAACTATGGCTACACCTTC	CASSKKTGNYGYTF
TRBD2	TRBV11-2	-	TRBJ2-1	TGTGCCAGCAGCTGGACTAGCGGGAGTTACAATGAGCAGTTCTTC	CASSWTSGSYNEQFF
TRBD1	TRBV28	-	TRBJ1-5	TGTGCCAGCAGGCTTACAGGGGCGAGGGGCAGCAATCAGCCCCAGCATTTT	CASRLTGARGSNQPQHF
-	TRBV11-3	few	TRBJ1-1	TGTGCCAGCAGCCCTCAGACAGGTTGGAACACTGAAGCTTTCTTT	CASSPQTGWNTEAFF
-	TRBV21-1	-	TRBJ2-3	TGTGCCAGCAGCTACAATAGGGGACTAGCCCCTTCCACAGATACGCAGTATTTT	CASSYNRGLAPSTDTQYF
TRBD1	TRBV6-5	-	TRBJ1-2	TGTGCCAGCACCGACAGGGGGCCCAACTATGGCTACACCTTC	CASTDRGPNYGYTF